The T cell receptor beta chain described here comes from a study of T-cell reconstitution after alpha-beta-depleted transplantation in children (dated by TCRdb to 2015 to 2016). As for the study more broadly: Using TCR repertoire profiling, the study followed T-cell immune reconstitution in a quantitative way in children after TCRalphabeta/CD19-depleted allogeneic hematopoietic cell transplantation.

Note on this clonotype: Its recognized antigen is unknown. The record has no base qualities; no much larger clone is one base away.

The library came from PCR. Sequenced on an Illumina HiSeq 2500. Molecular barcoding was employed in the preparation of TCR libraries, with unique molecular identifiers being used to normalize TCRbeta repertoire quantification. In TCRdb, the public reads were trimmed at Q25 with fastp and aligned with MiXCR, with productive beta chains retained. A single entry per CDR3 protein holds the most common genes and DNA from its merged rows. Within this sample are approximately 350,000 distinct CDR3 sequences, with around 10% of them counted one time only. In total, the top ten clones hold approximately 2.3% of the sample. The starting material was PBMCs from the stem cell graft donor, obtained from the stem cell graft. The sequence was obtained from a human donor who donated a stem cell graft to a child with acute lymphoblastic leukemia.

The bases read TGTGCCAGCACGCCAGGAATTCTGAACACTGAAGCTTTCTTT. It is translated as CASTPGILNTEAFF. The receptor chain draws on TRBV13 and TRBJ1-1, with an unclear D gene assignment. The CDR3 contains 14 residues, cysteine and phenylalanine counted. CDR3 DNA is the only sequence kept; it has 42 bases, read in frame from the first base. Between the V and J ends, shortened by 7 bases and 0 bases respectively, the junction contains 12 bases. The germline V gene (reference sequence) gives CDR1 as PRHDT and CDR2 as FYEKMQ.